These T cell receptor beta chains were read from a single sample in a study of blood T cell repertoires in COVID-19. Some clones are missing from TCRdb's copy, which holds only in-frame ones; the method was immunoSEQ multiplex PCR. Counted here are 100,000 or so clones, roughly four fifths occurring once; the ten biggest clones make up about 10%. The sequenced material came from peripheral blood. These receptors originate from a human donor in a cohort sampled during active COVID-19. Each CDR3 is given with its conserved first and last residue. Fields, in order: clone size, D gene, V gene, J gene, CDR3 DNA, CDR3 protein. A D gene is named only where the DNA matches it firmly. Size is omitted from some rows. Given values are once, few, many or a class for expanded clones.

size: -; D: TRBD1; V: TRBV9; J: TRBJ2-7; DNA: TGTGCCAGCAGCGTAGGGGACAGGGTCGGCTACGAGCAGTACTTC; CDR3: CASSVGDRVGYEQYF
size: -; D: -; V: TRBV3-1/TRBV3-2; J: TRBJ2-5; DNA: TGTGCCAGCAGCCAACCTCTCCGCGGGGTCTTGTTAGAGACCCAGTACTTC; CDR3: CASSQPLRGVLLETQYF
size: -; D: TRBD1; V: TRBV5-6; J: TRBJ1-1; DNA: TGTGCCAGCAGCTTGGAAGGACAGGGATCAGCTTTCTTT; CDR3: CASSLEGQGSAFF
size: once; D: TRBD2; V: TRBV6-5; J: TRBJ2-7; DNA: TGTGCCAGCAGGTTAGCGGGACCGAGCTCCTACGAGCAGTACTTC; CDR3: CASRLAGPSSYEQYF
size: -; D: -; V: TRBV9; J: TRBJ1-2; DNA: TGTGCCAGCAGCGTAGGCGGCCCTAGTCTTAACTATGGCTACACCTTC; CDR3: CASSVGGPSLNYGYTF
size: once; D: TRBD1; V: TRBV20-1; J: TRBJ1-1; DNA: TGCAGTGCTAGTGACAGGGCCGCGAACACTGAAGCTTTCTTT; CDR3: CSASDRAANTEAFF
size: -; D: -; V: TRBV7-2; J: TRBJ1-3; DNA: TGTGCCAGCAGCTTATTAGCCCCGCCTGGAAACACCATATATTTT; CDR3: CASSLLAPPGNTIYF
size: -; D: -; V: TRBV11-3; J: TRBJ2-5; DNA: TGTGCCAGCAGCTTAGGAGCCCATAGAGATCAAGAGACCCAGTACTTC; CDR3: CASSLGAHRDQETQYF
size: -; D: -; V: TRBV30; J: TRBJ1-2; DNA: TGTGCCTTAATGCCTCGGGGGGCGGTTTATGGCTACACCTTC; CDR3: CALMPRGAVYGYTF
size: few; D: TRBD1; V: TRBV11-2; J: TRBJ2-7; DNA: TGTGCCAGCAGCCGGGACAGGGGGCCCACCTACGAGCAGTACTTC; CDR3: CASSRDRGPTYEQYF
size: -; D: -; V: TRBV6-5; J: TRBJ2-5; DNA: TGTGCCAGCAGCCCGTTCCGGGGATTCCAAGAGACCCAGTACTTC; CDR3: CASSPFRGFQETQYF
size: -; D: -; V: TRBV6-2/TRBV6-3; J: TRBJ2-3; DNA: TGTGCCAGCAGTTACTCCCGGGGGACAGATACGCAGTATTTT; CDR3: CASSYSRGTDTQYF
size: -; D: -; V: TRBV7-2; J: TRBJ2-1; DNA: TGTGCCAGCAGCTTAGGTGTTAACAGGGAGTACAATGAGCAGTTCTTC; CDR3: CASSLGVNREYNEQFF
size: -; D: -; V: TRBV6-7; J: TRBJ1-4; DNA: TGTGCCAGCAGACCCGGGACTGAGACTAATGAAAAACTGTTTTTT; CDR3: CASRPGTETNEKLFF
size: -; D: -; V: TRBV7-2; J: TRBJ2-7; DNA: TGTGCCAGCAGCTTAGCGAGGCAGCGCGAGCAGTACTTC; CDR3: CASSLARQREQYF
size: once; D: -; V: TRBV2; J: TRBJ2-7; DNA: TGTGCCAGCAGTGAGGACAGAGCCTACGAGCAGTACTTC; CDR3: CASSEDRAYEQYF
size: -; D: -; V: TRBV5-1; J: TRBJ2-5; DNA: TGCGCCAGCAGCTCAAGCGGCGCGGGGATCAGTTCTTCCTACCAAGAGACCCAGTACTTC; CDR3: CASSSSGAGISSSYQETQYF
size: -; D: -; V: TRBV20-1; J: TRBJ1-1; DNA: TGCAGTGCTAGTTCGGGGGTGAACACTGAAGCTTTCTTT; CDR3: CSASSGVNTEAFF
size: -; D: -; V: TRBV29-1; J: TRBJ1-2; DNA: TGCAGCGCCCATTTACCCCAGGCGATGAGATATTATGGCTACACCTTC; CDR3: CSAHLPQAMRYYGYTF